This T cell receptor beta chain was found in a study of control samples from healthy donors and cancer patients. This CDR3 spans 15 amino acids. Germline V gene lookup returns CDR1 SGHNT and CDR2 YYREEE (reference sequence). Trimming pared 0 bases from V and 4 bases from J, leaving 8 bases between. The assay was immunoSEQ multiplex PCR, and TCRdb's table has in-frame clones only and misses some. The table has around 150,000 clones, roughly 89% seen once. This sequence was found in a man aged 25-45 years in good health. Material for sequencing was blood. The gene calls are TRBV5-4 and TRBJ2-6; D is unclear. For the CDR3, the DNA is TGTGCCAGCAGCTTGGGAGGCGCCGGGGCCAACGTCCTGACTTTC. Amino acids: CASSLGGAGANVLTF.